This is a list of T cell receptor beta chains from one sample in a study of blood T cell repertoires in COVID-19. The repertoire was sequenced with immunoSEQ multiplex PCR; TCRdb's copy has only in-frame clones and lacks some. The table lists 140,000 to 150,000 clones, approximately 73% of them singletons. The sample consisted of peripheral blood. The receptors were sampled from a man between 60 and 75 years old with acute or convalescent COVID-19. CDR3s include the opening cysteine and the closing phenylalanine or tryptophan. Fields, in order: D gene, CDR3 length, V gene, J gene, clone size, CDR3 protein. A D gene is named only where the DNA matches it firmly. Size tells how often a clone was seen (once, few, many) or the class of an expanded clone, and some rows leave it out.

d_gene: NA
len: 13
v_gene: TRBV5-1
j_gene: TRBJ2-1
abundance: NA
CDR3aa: CASSNEGNNEQFF

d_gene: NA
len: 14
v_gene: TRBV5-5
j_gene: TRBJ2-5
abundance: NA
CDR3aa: CASSPQASSQTQYF

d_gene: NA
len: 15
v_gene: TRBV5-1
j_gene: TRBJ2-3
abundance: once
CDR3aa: CASQDRPASTDTQYF

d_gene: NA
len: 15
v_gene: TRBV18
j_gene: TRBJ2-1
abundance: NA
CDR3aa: CASSPRPGSYNEQFF

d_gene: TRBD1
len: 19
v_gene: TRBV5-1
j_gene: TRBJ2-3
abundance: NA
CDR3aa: CASSSTGTGASTSTDTQYF

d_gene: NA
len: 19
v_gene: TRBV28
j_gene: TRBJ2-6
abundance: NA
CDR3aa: CASHSTGGREGSGANVLTF

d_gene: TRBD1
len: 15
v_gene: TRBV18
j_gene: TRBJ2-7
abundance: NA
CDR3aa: CASSPSGQGGYEQYF

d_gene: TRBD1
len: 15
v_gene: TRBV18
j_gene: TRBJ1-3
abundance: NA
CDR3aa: CASSSGQGSGNTIYF

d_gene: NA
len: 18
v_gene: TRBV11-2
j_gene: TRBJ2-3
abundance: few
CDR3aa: CASSSPLGAPPHTDTQYF

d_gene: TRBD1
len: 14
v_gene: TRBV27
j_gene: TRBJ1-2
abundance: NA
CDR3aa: CASRPYDRVLGYTF

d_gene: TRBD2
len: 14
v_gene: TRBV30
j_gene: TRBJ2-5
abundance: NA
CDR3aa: CAWSRREGRETQYF

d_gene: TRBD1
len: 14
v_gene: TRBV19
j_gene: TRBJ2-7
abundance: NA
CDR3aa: CASSTPGTGNEQYF

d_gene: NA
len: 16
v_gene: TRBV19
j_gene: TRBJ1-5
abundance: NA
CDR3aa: CASSITRTHSNQPQHF

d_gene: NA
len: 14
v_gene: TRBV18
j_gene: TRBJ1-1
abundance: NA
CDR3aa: CASSPPDKNTEAFF

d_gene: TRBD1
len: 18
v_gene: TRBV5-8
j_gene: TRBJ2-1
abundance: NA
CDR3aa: CASSLRDRGLMVGGEQFF

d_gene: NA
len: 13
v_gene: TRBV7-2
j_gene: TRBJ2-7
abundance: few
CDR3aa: CASSLGSGYEQYF

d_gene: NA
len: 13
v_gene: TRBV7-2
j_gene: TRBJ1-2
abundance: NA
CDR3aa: CASSASGRQGYTF

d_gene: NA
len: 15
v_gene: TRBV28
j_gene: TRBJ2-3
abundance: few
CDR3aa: CASSLVGSSTDTQYF

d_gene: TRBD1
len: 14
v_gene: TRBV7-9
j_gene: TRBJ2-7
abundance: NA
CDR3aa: CASSSDRVVYEQYF

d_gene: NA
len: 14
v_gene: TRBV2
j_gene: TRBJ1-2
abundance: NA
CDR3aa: CASKESGGGYGYTF

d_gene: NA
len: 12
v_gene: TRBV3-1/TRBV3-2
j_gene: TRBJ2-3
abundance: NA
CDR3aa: CASSRGIDTQYF

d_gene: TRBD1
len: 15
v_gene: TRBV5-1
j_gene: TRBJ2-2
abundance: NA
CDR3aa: CASSLRDSRTGELFF

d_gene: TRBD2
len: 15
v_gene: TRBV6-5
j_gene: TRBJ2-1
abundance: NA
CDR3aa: CASKGRGSSYNEQFF

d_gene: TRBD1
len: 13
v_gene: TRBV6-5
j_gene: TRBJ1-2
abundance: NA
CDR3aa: CASLGRQGAGYTF

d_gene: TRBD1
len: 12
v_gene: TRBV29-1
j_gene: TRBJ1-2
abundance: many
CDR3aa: CSVAGTGSGYTF

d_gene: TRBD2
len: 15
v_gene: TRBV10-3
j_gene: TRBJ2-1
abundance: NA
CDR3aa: CAISPTSGSVGEQFF

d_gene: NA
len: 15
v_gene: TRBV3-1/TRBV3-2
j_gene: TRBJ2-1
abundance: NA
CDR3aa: CASSPMADSYNEQFF

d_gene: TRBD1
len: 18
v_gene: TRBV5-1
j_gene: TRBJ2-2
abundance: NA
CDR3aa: CASSLWTGDKWDTGELFF

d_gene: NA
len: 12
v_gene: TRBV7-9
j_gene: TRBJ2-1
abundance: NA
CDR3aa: CASSQADNEQFF

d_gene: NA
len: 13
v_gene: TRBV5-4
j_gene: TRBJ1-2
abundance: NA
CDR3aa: CASTSRQSGGYTF

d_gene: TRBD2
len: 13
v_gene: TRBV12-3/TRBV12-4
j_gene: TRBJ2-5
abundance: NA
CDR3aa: CASTSWGGETQYF

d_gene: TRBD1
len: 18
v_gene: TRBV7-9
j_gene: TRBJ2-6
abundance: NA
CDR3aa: CASSSGTGGAHGANVLTF

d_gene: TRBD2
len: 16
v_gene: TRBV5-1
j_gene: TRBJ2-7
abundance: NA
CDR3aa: CASSLMASGSTYEQYF

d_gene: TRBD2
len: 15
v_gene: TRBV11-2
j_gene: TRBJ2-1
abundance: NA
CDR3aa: CASSLGLAAYNEQFF

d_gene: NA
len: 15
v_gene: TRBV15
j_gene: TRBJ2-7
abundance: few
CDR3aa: CATSDRERVPYEQYF

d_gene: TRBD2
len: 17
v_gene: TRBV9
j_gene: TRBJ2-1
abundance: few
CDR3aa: CASSVLSAGSSYNEQFF

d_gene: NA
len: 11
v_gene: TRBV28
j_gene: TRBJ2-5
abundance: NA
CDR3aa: CASSPEETQYF

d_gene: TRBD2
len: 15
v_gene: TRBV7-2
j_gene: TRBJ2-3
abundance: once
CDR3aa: CASSLTGGPGNTQYF

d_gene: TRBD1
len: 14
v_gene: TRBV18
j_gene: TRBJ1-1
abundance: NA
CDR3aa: CASSPGAGGTEAFF

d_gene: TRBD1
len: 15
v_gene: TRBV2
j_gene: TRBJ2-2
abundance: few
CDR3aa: CASSPQGAQGGELFF

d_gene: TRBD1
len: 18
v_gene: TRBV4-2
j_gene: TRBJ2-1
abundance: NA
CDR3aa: CASSQGTGEHSAYNEQFF

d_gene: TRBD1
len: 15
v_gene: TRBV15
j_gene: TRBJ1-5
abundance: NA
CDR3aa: CATSRGDRGNQPQHF

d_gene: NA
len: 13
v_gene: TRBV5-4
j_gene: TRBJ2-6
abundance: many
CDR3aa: CASSRAGANVLTF

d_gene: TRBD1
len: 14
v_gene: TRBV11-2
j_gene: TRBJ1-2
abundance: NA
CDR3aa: CASSSTGDIYGYTF

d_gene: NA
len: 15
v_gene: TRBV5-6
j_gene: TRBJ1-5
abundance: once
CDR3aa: CASSLVGQTNQPQHF

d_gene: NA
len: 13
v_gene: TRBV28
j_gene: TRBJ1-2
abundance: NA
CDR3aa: CASNIQQGSGYTF

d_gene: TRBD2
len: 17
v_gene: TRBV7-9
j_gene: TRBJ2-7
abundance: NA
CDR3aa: CASSPQGSQAGGVEQYF

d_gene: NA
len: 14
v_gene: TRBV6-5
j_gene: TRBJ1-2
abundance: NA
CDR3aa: CASSYSGLNYGYTF

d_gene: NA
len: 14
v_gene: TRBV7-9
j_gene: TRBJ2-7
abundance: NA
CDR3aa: CASSFGRSSYEQYF

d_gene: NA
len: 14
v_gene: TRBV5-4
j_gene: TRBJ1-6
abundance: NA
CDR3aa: CASSSPGTSSPLHF

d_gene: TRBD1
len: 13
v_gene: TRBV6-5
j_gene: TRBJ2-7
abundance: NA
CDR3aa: CASSSGTGSEQYF

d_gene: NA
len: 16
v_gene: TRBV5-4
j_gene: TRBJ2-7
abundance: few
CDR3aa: CASSSSRARGSYEQYF

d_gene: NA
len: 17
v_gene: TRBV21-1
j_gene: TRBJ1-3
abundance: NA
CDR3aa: CASSKKGDRTSGNTIYF

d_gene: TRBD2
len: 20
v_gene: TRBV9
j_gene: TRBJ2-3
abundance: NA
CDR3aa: CASSKGTGTSGKLGTDTQYF

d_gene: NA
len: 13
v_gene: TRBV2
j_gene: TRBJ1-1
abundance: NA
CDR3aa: CASRSWEDTEAFF